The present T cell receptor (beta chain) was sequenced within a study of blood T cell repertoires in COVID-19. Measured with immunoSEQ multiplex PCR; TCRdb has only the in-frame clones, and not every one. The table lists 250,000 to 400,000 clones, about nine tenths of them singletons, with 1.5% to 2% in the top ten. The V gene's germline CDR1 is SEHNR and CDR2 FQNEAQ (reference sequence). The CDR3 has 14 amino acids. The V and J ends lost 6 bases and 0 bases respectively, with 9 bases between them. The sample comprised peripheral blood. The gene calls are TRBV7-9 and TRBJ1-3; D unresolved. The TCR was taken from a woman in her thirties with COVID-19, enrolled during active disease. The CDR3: CASSYSPSGNTIYF. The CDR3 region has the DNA TGTGCCAGCAGTTATAGTCCCTCTGGAAACACCATATATTTT. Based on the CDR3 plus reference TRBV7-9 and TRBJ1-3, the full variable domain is DTGVSQNPRHKITKRGQNVTFRCDPISEHNRLYWYRQTLGQGPEFLTYFQNEAQLEKSRLLSDRFSAERPKGSFSTLEIQRTEQGDSAMYLCASSYSPSGNTIYFGEGSWLTVV.